Listed below are T cell receptor beta chains from one sample, sequenced in a study of T cell repertoires in cytomegalovirus infection. TCRdb redid the calling of the reads with MiXCR, one entry per CDR3 protein. Of more than 650,000 distinct CDR3 sequences listed, about 40% are singletons. The sequencing sample was made of PBMCs. Source of these receptors: a human donor in good health (CMV status not recorded). Some clones in this sample may be carry-over from other donors' samples. CDR3s include the opening cysteine and the closing phenylalanine or tryptophan. D genes are given only for firm matches. Part of the rows lack a size; the others show once, few, many or a class for expanded clones.

size	V	J	D	DNA	CDR3
few	TRBV4-2	TRBJ2-5	TRBD1	TGTGCCAGCAGCCCAACAGGGGCCAAAGAGACCCAGTACTTC	CASSPTGAKETQYF
few	TRBV27	TRBJ2-7	NA	TGTGCCAGCAGTCCAATATCGACAGGCCTCCACGAGCAGTACTTC	CASSPISTGLHEQYF
NA	TRBV19	TRBJ2-3	NA	TGTGCCAGCAACGATAGACCGGGGCTGGAGACAGATACGCAGTATTTT	CASNDRPGLETDTQYF
few	TRBV20-1	TRBJ1-1	NA	TGCAGTGCTGGAGGGGGCACTGAAGCTTTCTTT	CSAGGGTEAFF
once	TRBV10-3	TRBJ2-7	NA	TGTGCCATCTCAGACAGCCCCTACGAGCAGTACTTC	CAISDSPYEQYF
NA	TRBV24-1	TRBJ1-5	TRBD1	TGTGCCACCAGTGACGGGACAGGTAAACAGCCCCAGCATTTT	CATSDGTGKQPQHF
NA	TRBV28	TRBJ1-2	NA	TGTGCCAGCAGGAACTATGGCTACACCTTC	CASRNYGYTF
many	TRBV7-8	TRBJ2-5	NA	TGTGCCAGCAGCTTACTGCGGGTGTGGGAGACCCAGTACTTC	CASSLLRVWETQYF
NA	TRBV7-9	TRBJ2-1	TRBD1	TGTGCCAGCAGCTTAGTAGGGACAGCGTTCTCCTACAATGAGCAGTTCTTC	CASSLVGTAFSYNEQFF
few	TRBV12-3/TRBV12-4	TRBJ1-2	NA	TGTGCCAGCAGTTTAGTAACAGAGAACTATGGCTACACCTTC	CASSLVTENYGYTF
NA	TRBV19	TRBJ1-1	NA	TGTGCCAGTAGTATTGGGTCAGGGACGGCTTTCTTT	CASSIGSGTAFF
NA	TRBV5-4	TRBJ2-1	NA	TGCGCCAGCAGCTTGGAGGCCAATGAGCAGTTCTTC	CASSLEANEQFF
few	TRBV28	TRBJ1-5	NA	TGTGCCAGCAAAAGTTTTGATCAGCCCCAGCATTTT	CASKSFDQPQHF
NA	TRBV12-3/TRBV12-4	TRBJ1-2	TRBD1	TGTGCCAGCAGCCCCGACAGGGTAATCGACTACACCTTC	CASSPDRVIDYTF
few	TRBV20-1	TRBJ2-4	NA	TGCAGTGCTAGCCTACTGGGAGCCAAAAACATTCAGTACTTC	CSASLLGAKNIQYF
NA	TRBV28	TRBJ1-2	NA	TGTGCAAGCAGTTTATTTTGGGACGGCTACCCCTTC	CASSLFWDGYPF
few	TRBV7-2	TRBJ2-7	TRBD1	TGTGCCAGCAGCTGGGGACAGGGACCTTACGAGCAGTACTTC	CASSWGQGPYEQYF
NA	TRBV6-5	TRBJ2-7	NA	TGTGCCAGCAGTGACTTCGGGAAGGGTTCGGTCTACGAGCAGTACTTC	CASSDFGKGSVYEQYF
many	TRBV11-1	TRBJ2-3	NA	TGTGCCAGCAGCTGGAACAGGGTCGCAGATACGCAGTATTTT	CASSWNRVADTQYF
NA	TRBV5-1	TRBJ2-3	TRBD2	TGCGCCAGCAGCTTGGAAGGACTAGTTTCTTCAGATACGCAGTATTTT	CASSLEGLVSSDTQYF
many	TRBV7-2	TRBJ1-1	NA	TGTGCCAGCAGCTTAGTCAGGACAGATAGGACTGAAGCTTTCTTT	CASSLVRTDRTEAFF
NA	TRBV11-2	TRBJ2-2	TRBD2	TGTGCCAGCAGCTTCGGCCATACTAGCGGGAGAGTGGCCGGGGAGCTGTTTTTT	CASSFGHTSGRVAGELFF
NA	TRBV6-2/TRBV6-3	TRBJ1-2	NA	TGTGCCCGCAGGCGTGACTATGGCTACACCTTC	CARRRDYGYTF
NA	TRBV28	TRBJ2-2	NA	TGTGCCAGCAGTTCGGAACAGGGTGAGAACACCGGGGAGCTGTTTTTT	CASSSEQGENTGELFF
few	TRBV28	TRBJ1-2	TRBD1	TGTGCCAGCAGTCCGCCCGGATTGGGACAGCACCGAAGCTTATATGGCTACACCTTC	CASSPPGLGQHRSLYGYTF
few	TRBV12-3/TRBV12-4	TRBJ2-1	NA	TGTGCCAGCAGTTTAAGTAGGGACGGTCCAAAGTTCTTC	CASSLSRDGPKFF
NA	TRBV7-9	TRBJ2-1	NA	TGTGCCAGCGGTTTGGATTCCTACAATGAGCAGATCTTC	CASGLDSYNEQIF
NA	TRBV5-6	TRBJ1-1	NA	TGTGCCAGCAGCTTGTGGATAAACACTGAAGCTTTCTTT	CASSLWINTEAFF
NA	TRBV2	TRBJ2-5	NA	TGTGCCAGCAGTGAACCTATTCGAGATACCCAGTACTTC	CASSEPIRDTQYF
NA	TRBV12-5	TRBJ1-5	NA	TGTGCTAGTGGTTTGGTAACAGGAGCCCGTCAGCCCCAGCATTTT	CASGLVTGARQPQHF
NA	TRBV7-6	TRBJ1-5	NA	TGTGCCAGCAGCCCGTCAACAGGGTTAGGAAATCAGCCCCAGCATTTT	CASSPSTGLGNQPQHF
few	TRBV12-3/TRBV12-4	TRBJ2-3	NA	TGTGCCAGCAGTTTAGGACAGATTGGTACAGATACGCAGTATTTT	CASSLGQIGTDTQYF
many	TRBV12-3/TRBV12-4	TRBJ1-3	NA	TGTGCCAGCAGCCGCGGGACCGGCCTCGGTGGAAACACCATATATTTT	CASSRGTGLGGNTIYF
NA	TRBV15	TRBJ2-3	NA	TGTGCCACCAGCAGAGAGACAGATACGCAGTATTTT	CATSRETDTQYF
NA	TRBV4-1	TRBJ1-4	TRBD1	TGCGCCAGCAGCCCGGAGGGGGCAACGGCTAATGAAAAACTGTTTTTT	CASSPEGATANEKLFF
few	TRBV19	TRBJ2-7	TRBD2	TGTGCCACTAGACCTAGCGGGAGTTCCCCCTACGAGCAGTACTTC	CATRPSGSSPYEQYF
NA	TRBV7-2	TRBJ1-2	TRBD1	TGTGCCAGCAGCTTAGACAGGGGGCTTTATGGCTACACCTTC	CASSLDRGLYGYTF
few	TRBV9	TRBJ2-7	NA	TGTGCCAGCTCAGGGAACCGGGACTACGAGCAGTACTTC	CASSGNRDYEQYF
many	TRBV28	TRBJ2-1	TRBD2	TGTGCCAGCAGTTTCGTAGCGGGAGGACCGAGCTCCTACAATGAGCAGTTCTTC	CASSFVAGGPSSYNEQFF
few	TRBV11-2	TRBJ2-5	TRBD2	TGTGCCAGCAGCCCAACGCCCAGCGGGGGGGCGGAGACCCAGTACTTC	CASSPTPSGGAETQYF
once	TRBV6-6	TRBJ2-3	TRBD2	TGTGCCAGCACCATGGGACTAGCGGCAGATACGCAGTATTTT	CASTMGLAADTQYF
many	TRBV7-6	TRBJ1-6	NA	TGTGCCAGCAACACGGGCCTCGATTCACCCCTCCACTTT	CASNTGLDSPLHF